This T cell receptor (beta chain) was captured by sequencing in a study of T cell repertoires in cytomegalovirus infection. Notes on the study in general: Adding up the frequency of public TCR beta families identified people who carried CMV plus the relevant HLA.

This clonotype was recorded only once. The antigen is not known. Germline CDR1 is MDHEN and CDR2 is SYDVKM. The V and J ends lost 5 bases and 3 bases, in that order; junction bases with no gene match: 12. The CDR3 spans 17 residues. TCRdb recomputed calls from the reads with MiXCR, one row per CDR3 protein. The sample gives some 350,000 distinct CDR3 sequences, about 35% of which show up once; around an eighth is in the top ten. This chain links TRBV28 with TRBJ2-1, with TRBD2 identical over 8 bases. The clonotype originates from a human donor in good health (CMV status not recorded). Some clones in this sample may be carry-over from other donors' samples. The sequences come from cultured PBMCs, collected from culture after CMV antigen stimulation. This CDR3 is CASSPLPAGVYYNEQFF. The CDR3 region has the DNA TGTGCCAGCAGTCCTCTTCCAGCGGGAGTGTACTACAATGAGCAGTTCTTC. Supplemented by reference TRBV28 and TRBJ2-1, the full variable domain reads DVKVTQSSRYLVKRTGEKVFLECVQDMDHENMFWYRQDPGLGLRLIYFSYDVKMKEKGDIPEGYSVSREKKERFSLILESASTNQTSMYLCASSPLPAGVYYNEQFFGPGTRLTVL.